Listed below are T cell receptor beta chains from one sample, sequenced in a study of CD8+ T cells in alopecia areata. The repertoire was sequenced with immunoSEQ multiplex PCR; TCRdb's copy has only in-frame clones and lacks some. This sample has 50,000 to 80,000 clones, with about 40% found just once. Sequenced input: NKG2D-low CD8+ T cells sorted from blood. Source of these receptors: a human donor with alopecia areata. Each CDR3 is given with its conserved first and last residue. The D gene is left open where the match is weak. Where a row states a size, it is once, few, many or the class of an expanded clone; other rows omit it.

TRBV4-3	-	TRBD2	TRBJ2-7	CASSQTSGSYYEQYF	TGCGCCAGCAGCCAAACTAGCGGGAGTTACTACGAGCAGTACTTC
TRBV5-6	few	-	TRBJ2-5	CASSPESQLGYQETQYF	TGTGCCAGCAGCCCGGAGAGCCAGCTGGGTTACCAAGAGACCCAGTACTTC
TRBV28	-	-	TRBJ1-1	CASSLFAGVNTEAFF	TGTGCCAGCAGTTTATTTGCGGGCGTGAACACTGAAGCTTTCTTT
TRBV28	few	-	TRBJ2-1	CASSGGTPYNEQFF	TGTGCCAGCAGCGGCGGGACACCTTACAATGAGCAGTTCTTC
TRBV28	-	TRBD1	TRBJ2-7	CASSSWGQGYEQYF	TGTGCCAGCAGTTCTTGGGGACAGGGGTACGAGCAGTACTTC
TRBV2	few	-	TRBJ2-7	CATGPSAEYLYEQYF	TGTGCCACCGGTCCGTCAGCGGAGTACCTCTACGAGCAGTACTTC
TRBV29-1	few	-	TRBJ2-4	CSVVWGKATKNIQYF	TGCAGCGTTGTATGGGGGAAGGCTACCAAAAACATTCAGTACTTC
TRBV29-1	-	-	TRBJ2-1	CSVWTNQYNEQFF	TGCAGCGTTTGGACTAACCAGTACAATGAGCAGTTCTTC
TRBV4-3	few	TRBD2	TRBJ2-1	CASSQDWLAGGKDEQFF	TGCGCCAGCAGCCAAGATTGGCTAGCGGGGGGTAAAGATGAGCAGTTCTTC
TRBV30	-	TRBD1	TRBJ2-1	CAWTPGAGGNEQFF	TGTGCCTGGACCCCCGGGGCAGGGGGCAATGAGCAGTTCTTC
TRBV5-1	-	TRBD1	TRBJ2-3	CASSPTGQGRTDTQYF	TGCGCCAGCAGCCCGACAGGACAGGGGAGGACAGATACGCAGTATTTT
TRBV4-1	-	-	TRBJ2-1	CASSQDPSSEQFF	TGCGCCAGCAGCCAAGATCCGAGCTCTGAGCAGTTCTTC
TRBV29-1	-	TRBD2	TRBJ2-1	CSVVLLAGGNEQFF	TGCAGCGTTGTATTACTAGCGGGAGGGAATGAGCAGTTCTTC
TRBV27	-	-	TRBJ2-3	CASRGTRTDTQYF	TGTGCCAGCAGAGGGACGCGCACAGATACGCAGTATTTT
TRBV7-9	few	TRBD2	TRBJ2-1	CASSALTSGPYNEQFF	TGTGCCAGCAGCGCTTTGACTAGCGGGCCCTACAATGAGCAGTTCTTC
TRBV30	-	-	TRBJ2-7	CAWTLGPSWGEQYF	TGTGCCTGGACCCTCGGCCCTTCTTGGGGAGAGCAGTACTTC
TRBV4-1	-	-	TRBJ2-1	CASSQFSRGGNEQFF	TGCGCCAGCAGCCAGTTTAGCAGGGGGGGCAATGAGCAGTTCTTC
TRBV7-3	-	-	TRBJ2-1	CASSFGTPLYNEQFF	TGTGCCAGCAGCTTCGGGACCCCTCTTTACAATGAGCAGTTCTTC
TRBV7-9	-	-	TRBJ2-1	CASEGGSYNEQFF	TGTGCCAGCGAAGGGGGCTCCTACAATGAGCAGTTCTTC
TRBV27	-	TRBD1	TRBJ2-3	CASSFGTGTDTQYF	TGTGCCAGCAGTTTCGGGACAGGCACAGATACGCAGTATTTT
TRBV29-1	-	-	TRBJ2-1	CSVYTGSHNEQFF	TGCAGCGTTTATACCGGGAGCCACAATGAGCAGTTCTTC
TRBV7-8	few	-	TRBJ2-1	CASSRPGAVNEQFF	TGTGCCAGCAGCCGACCCGGGGCTGTCAATGAGCAGTTCTTC
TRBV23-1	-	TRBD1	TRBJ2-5	CASSQPPDRIQETQYF	TGCGCCAGCAGTCAACCCCCGGACAGGATCCAAGAGACCCAGTACTTC
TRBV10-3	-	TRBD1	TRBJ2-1	CAISERQGTPYNEQFF	TGTGCCATCAGTGAAAGACAGGGAACCCCGTACAATGAGCAGTTCTTC
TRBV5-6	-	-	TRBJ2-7	CASTAGRGYEQYF	TGTGCCAGCACCGCTGGGCGGGGCTACGAGCAGTACTTC
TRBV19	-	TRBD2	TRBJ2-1	CASSVAGGLYNEQFF	TGTGCCAGTTCCGTAGCGGGAGGTCTCTACAATGAGCAGTTCTTC
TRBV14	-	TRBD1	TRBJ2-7	CASSGQGVHEQYF	TGTGCCAGCAGTGGACAGGGTGTTCACGAGCAGTACTTC
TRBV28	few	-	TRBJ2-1	CASSTDRRVSYNEQFF	TGTGCCAGCAGTACCGACAGACGAGTCTCCTACAATGAGCAGTTCTTC
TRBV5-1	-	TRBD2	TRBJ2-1	CASSLVGGTSPEQFF	TGCGCCAGCAGCTTGGTCGGCGGGACTAGCCCTGAGCAGTTCTTC
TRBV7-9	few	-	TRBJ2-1	CASSQDSHEQFF	TGCGCCAGCAGCCAAGATTCCCATGAGCAGTTCTTC
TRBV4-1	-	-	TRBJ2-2	CASSQSTLTGELFF	TGCGCCAGCAGCCAGTCGACCCTCACCGGGGAGCTGTTTTTT
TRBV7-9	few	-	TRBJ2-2	CASEPQRGGAHTGELFF	TGTGCCAGCGAACCCCAGAGGGGTGGGGCTCACACCGGGGAGCTGTTTTTT
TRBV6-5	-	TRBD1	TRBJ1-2	CASRRGQDYGYTF	TGTGCCAGCAGACGAGGACAGGACTATGGCTACACCTTC
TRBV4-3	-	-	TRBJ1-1	CASSQDRGLGTEAFF	TGCGCCAGCAGCCAAGACCGGGGGCTGGGCACTGAAGCTTTCTTT
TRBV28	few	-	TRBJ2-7	CASSFHYEQYF	TGTGCCAGCAGTTTCCACTACGAGCAGTACTTC
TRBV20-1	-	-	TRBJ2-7	CSARDPNEQYF	TGCAGTGCTAGAGATCCCAACGAGCAGTACTTC
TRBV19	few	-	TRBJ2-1	CASSMPAGPYNEQFF	TGTGCCAGTAGTATGCCAGCGGGCCCATACAATGAGCAGTTCTTC